The present T cell receptor (beta chain) was sequenced within a study of low-dose radiotherapy and immunotherapy resistance in tumors. The time point was: after trial treatment. Treatment in this sample: LDRT plus nivolumab, ipilimumab, low-dose cyclophosphamide and aspirin (RACIN trial). This CDR3 is built from 14 residues. CDR1 is MDHEN and CDR2 is SYDVKM in the germline V gene. The germline V and J ends were trimmed by 8 bases and 8 bases, with 19 bases remaining between them. The TCRs were subjected to amplification over around 18 PCR cycles employing a constant-region primer in conjunction with a V-primer adapter. Each CDR3 protein is one row after TCRdb ran MiXCR on the reads. The data show approximately 52,000 distinct CDR3 sequences, approximately 31% seen once.

This TCR derives from a male donor with rectosigmoid adenocarcinoma. The chain employs TRBV28 and TRBJ2-1; a weak D match, TRBD1 (5 bases). Here the sequenced sample was PBMCs, taken after low-dose radiotherapy plus immunotherapy. The CDR3: CASGHTAPSYEQFF. The DNA for the CDR3 is TGTGCCAGCGGACACACTGCCCCCTCCTATGAGCAGTTCTTC.